This T cell receptor beta chain was found in a study of blood T cells in healthy people across ages. Whole-study results and caveats: Per million T cells, TCR beta diversity dropped about linearly as age rose. Not knowing donor CMV status may have confounded expanded clonotype changes.

A second about 6 to 12 cycle PCR used barcoded and J-beta primers. Carrying 12 random nucleotides, a template-switch adaptor labeled each individual cDNA molecule. TCRdb ran MiXCR on the 5' RACE reads and lists one entry per CDR3 protein. This sample has 1.5 million to 2 million distinct CDR3 sequences, with about 28% found just once. Germline CDR1 and CDR2: SNHLY and FYNNEI. V lost 6 bases to trimming and J lost 0 bases; unmatched junction nucleotides: 5. CDR3 length: 15 residues. The table lists this clonotype with many counts. Its specificity is not known. Material for sequencing was blood. V gene TRBV2 combines with J gene TRBJ2-1; 7 bases are shared with TRBD1. This receptor was identified in a woman younger than 45 in good health. CDR3 loop: CASSEQGLSYNEQFF. The DNA of the CDR3 is TGTGCCAGCAGCGAACAGGGGCTCTCCTACAATGAGCAGTTCTTC.